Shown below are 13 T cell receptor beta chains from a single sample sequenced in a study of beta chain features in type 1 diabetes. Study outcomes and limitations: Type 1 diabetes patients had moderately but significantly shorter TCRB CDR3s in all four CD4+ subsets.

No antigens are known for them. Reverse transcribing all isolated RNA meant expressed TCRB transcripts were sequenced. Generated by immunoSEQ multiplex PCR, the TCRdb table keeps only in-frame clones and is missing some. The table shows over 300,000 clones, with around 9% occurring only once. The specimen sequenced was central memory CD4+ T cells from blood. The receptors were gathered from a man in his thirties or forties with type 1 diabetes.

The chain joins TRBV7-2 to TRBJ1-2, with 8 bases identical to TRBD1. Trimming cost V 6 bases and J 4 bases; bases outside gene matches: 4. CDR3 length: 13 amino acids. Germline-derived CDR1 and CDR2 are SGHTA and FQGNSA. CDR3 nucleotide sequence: TGTGCCAGCAGGCCCGGACAGGGCTATGGCTACACCTTC. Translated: CASRPGQGYGYTF.

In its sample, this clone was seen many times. In nucleotides, the CDR3 is TGCAGCGTTGCCCCCGTTGCTCGCACAGATACGCAGTATTTT. Amino acid sequence: CSVAPVARTDTQYF. The chain couples TRBV29-1 to TRBJ2-3; unclear D gene. Trimming shortened V by 4 bases and J by 1 base, and 12 bases separated the two germline ends. Per the germline V gene, CDR1 is SQVTM and CDR2 is ANQGSEA. CDR3 size: 14 residues.

The CDR3 DNA reads TGTGCCAGCAGTGCGCGGGGGCGGAGCACAGATACGCAGTATTTT. Translated, it gives CASSARGRSTDTQYF. This chain uses TRBV6-5 with TRBJ2-3, with TRBD2 as a possible D gene (7 bases). Germline lookup yields CDR1 MNHEY and CDR2 SVGAGI. CDR3 length: 15 residues. The V end lost 5 bases, the J end lost 0 bases, and 12 bases lay between the germline ends.

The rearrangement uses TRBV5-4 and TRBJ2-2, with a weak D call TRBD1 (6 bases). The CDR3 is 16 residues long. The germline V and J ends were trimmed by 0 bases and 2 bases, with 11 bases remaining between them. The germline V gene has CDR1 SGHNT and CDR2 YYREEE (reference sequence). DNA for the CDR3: TGTGCCAGCAGCTTGGAAAGGGGGTACAACACCGGGGAGCTGTTTTTT. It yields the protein CASSLERGYNTGELFF.

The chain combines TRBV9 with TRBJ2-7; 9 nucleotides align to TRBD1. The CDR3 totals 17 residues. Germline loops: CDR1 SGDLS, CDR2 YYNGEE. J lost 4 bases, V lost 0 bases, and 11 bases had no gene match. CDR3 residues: CASSVGGYRDRAYEQYF. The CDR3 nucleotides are TGTGCCAGCAGCGTAGGAGGATACCGGGACAGGGCTTACGAGCAGTACTTC. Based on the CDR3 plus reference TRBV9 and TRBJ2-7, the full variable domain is DSGVTQTPKHLITATGQRVTLRCSPRSGDLSVYWYQQSLDQGLQFLIQYYNGEERAKGNILERFSAQQFPDLHSELNLSSLELGDSALYFCASSVGGYRDRAYEQYFGPGTRLTVT.

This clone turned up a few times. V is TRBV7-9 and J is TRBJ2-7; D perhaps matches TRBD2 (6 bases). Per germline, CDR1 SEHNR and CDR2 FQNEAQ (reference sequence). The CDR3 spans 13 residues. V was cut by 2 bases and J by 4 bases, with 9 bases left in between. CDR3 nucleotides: TGTGCCAGCAGCTTACCTCGGGGGTACGAGCAGTACTTC. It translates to CASSLPRGYEQYF.

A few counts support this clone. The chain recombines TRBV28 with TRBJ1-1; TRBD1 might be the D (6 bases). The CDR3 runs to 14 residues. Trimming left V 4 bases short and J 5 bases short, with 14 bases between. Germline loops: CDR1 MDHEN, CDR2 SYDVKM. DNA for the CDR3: TGTGCCAGCAGTTCCCCCACAGGGAGAACTGAAGCTTTCTTT. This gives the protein CASSSPTGRTEAFF.

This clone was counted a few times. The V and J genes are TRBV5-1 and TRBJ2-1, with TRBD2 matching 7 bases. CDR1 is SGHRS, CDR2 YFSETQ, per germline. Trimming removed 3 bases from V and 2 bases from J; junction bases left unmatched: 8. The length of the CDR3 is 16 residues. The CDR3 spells CASSYTGLDPYNEQFF. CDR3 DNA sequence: TGCGCCAGCAGCTATACCGGACTAGACCCCTACAATGAGCAGTTCTTC.

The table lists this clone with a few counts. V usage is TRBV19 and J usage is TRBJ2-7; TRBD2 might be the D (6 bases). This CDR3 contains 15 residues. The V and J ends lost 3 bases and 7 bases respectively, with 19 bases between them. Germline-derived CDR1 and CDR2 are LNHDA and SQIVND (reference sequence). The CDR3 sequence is CASSIPGTSRREQYF. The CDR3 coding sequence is TGTGCCAGTAGTATTCCGGGGACTTCCCGTAGGGAGCAGTACTTC. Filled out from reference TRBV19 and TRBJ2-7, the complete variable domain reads DGGITQSPKYLFRKEGQNVTLSCEQNLNHDAMYWYRQDPGQGLRLIYYSQIVNDFQKGDIAEGYSVSREKKESFPLTVTSAQKNPTAFYLCASSIPGTSRREQYFGPGTRLTVT.

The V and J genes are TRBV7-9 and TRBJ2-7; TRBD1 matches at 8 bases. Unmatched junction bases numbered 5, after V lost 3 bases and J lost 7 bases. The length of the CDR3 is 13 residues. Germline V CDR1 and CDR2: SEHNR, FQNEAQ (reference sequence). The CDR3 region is CASSLTGAGEQYF. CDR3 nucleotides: TGTGCCAGCAGCTTGACAGGGGCGGGGGAGCAGTACTTC.

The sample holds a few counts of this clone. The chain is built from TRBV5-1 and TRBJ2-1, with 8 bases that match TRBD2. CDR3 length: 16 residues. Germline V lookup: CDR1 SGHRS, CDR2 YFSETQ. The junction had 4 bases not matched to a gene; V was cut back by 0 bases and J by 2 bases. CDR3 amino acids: CASSLDLAGPYNEQFF. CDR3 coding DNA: TGCGCCAGCAGCTTGGACCTAGCGGGTCCCTACAATGAGCAGTTCTTC.

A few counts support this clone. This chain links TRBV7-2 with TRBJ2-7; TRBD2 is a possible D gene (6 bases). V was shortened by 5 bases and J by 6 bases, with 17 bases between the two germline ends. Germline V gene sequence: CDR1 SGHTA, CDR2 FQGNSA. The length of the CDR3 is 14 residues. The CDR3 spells CASSPRTRGGEQYF. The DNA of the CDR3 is TGTGCCAGCAGCCCTCGGACAAGGGGAGGCGAGCAGTACTTC. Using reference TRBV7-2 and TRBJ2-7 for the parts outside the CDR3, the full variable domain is GAGVSQSPSNKVTEKGKDVELRCDPISGHTALYWYRQSLGQGLEFLIYFQGNSAPDKSGLPSDRFSAERTGGSVSTLTIQRTQQEDSAVYLCASSPRTRGGEQYFGPGTRLTVT.

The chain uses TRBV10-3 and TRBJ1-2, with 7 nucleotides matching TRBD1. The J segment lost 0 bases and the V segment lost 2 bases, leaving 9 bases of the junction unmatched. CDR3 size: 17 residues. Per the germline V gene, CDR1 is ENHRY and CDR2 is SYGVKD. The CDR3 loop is CAISEPAGRGPNYGYTF. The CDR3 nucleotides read TGTGCCATCAGTGAGCCGGCAGGGAGGGGGCCTAACTATGGCTACACCTTC.